These 12 T cell receptor beta chains were all obtained from the same sample, sequenced in a study of preoperative IRX-2 immunotherapy in early breast cancer. Clones were read by immunoSEQ multiplex PCR, and TCRdb kept only the in-frame ones, dropping some. The sample lists more than 50,000 clones, roughly 95% occurring once. The treatment: preoperative locoregional IRX-2 cytokine immunotherapy. Sampling was conducted from a patient treated with IRX-2 immunotherapy. The receptors here all came from a human donor with breast cancer.

V is TRBV5-1 and J is TRBJ2-5; 7 bases agree with TRBD1. V was clipped by 4 bases and J by 5 bases; unmatched bases: 8. Germline lookup yields CDR1 SGHRS and CDR2 YFSETQ. The CDR3 runs to 14 residues. DNA for the CDR3: TGCGCCAGCAGCACTTTGACAGGGTTGGAGACCCAGTACTTC. Protein product: CASSTLTGLETQYF.

V and J are TRBV2 and TRBJ2-3; weak D call: TRBD2 (5 bases). Germline loops: CDR1 SNHLY, CDR2 FYNNEI. There are 14 residues in the CDR3. Between the trimmed V and J ends, which lost 7 bases and 6 bases, there was a span of 17 bases. CDR3 region: CASTQTREFDTQYF. The CDR3 nucleotides are TGTGCCAGCACCCAAACTAGGGAATTTGATACGCAGTATTTT.

The chain recombines TRBV4-3 with TRBJ1-4, with TRBD1 as a possible D gene (5 bases). Germline V gene sequence: CDR1 LGHNA, CDR2 YSLEER. The V end was cut by 4 bases, the J end by 0 bases, with 12 bases between. This CDR3 is built from 16 residues. The CDR3 DNA reads as TGCGCCAGCAGCCGGGACCGGACCGCAACTAATGAAAAACTGTTTTTT. Its protein is CASSRDRTATNEKLFF.

The V gene is TRBV18, the J gene TRBJ1-3; the D gene is possibly TRBD1 (5 bases). Germline loops: CDR1 KGHSH, CDR2 LQKENI. This CDR3 spans 15 amino acids. V lost 3 bases and J lost 0, with 9 bases in between. This chain's CDR3 is CASSPQGLSGNTIYF. The CDR3, as DNA: TGTGCCAGCTCACCCCAGGGCCTCTCTGGAAACACCATATATTTT.

The rearrangement links TRBV27 to TRBJ2-7, with a possible D match to TRBD2 (6 bases). The CDR3 is 14 residues long. The germline V gene encodes CDR1 MNHEY and CDR2 SMNVEV (reference sequence). With 3 bases removed from V and 2 bases from J, the gap between germline ends came to 11 bases. CDR3 residues: CASSFGRGTYEQYF. The CDR3 DNA reads as TGTGCCAGCAGTTTCGGGCGGGGAACCTACGAGCAGTACTTC.

V gene TRBV7-2 combines with J gene TRBJ1-5; D not certain. CDR3 length equals 13 residues. Germline CDR1 and CDR2: SGHTA and FQGNSA. Trimming took off 5 bases at V and 7 bases at J, with 12 bases between the two ends. DNA for the CDR3: TGTGCCAGCAGCCCTACTATTGCCCAGCCCCAGCATTTT. Amino acid sequence: CASSPTIAQPQHF.

This clone showed up just a few times. The chain employs TRBV7-9 and TRBJ1-1; D is undetermined. Per germline, CDR1 SEHNR and CDR2 FQNEAQ (reference sequence). CDR3 length: 15 amino acids. Trimming stripped 2 bases from V and 4 bases from J, with 14 bases between. CDR3 in DNA: TGTGCCAGCAGCTTATTAATGGCCGCGAGCACTGAAGCTTTCTTT. It is translated as CASSLLMAASTEAFF.

The chain links TRBV7-3 to TRBJ2-1; TRBD2 agrees at 7 bases. The CDR3 contains 15 residues. J gave up 7 bases and V 2 bases, and 8 bases lay outside the gene matches. Germline CDR1 is SGHTA and CDR2 is FQGTGA. The chain's CDR3 is CASSLGPGGRNEQFF. CDR3 in DNA: TGTGCCAGCAGCTTAGGTCCGGGAGGTAGGAATGAGCAGTTCTTC.

The chain combines TRBV28 with TRBJ1-1, with 10 positions matching TRBD1. This CDR3 has 14 amino acids. V shed 3 bases, J shed 3 bases, and the junction held 1 base outside the gene matches. Germline lookup yields CDR1 MDHEN and CDR2 SYDVKM. The CDR3 DNA reads as TGTGCCAGCAGTTTGACAGGGGGCTACACTGAAGCTTTCTTT. Residues: CASSLTGGYTEAFF.

In its sample, this clone was seen once. This chain joins TRBV4-1 and TRBJ2-3; 9 bases are shared with TRBD2. J gave up 3 bases and V 0 bases, and 7 bases lay outside the gene matches. The CDR3 loop spans 17 amino acids. Looked up from germline, CDR1 is MGHRA and CDR2 is YSYEKL. The CDR3 DNA is TGCGCCAGCAGCCAAGAGAGCGGGGGGAGCGGAACAGATACGCAGTATTTT. This codes for CASSQESGGSGTDTQYF.

V is TRBV19 and J is TRBJ1-2, with D unclear. Trimming left V 3 bases short and J 4 bases short, with 6 bases between. This CDR3 is built from 12 residues. The germline gives CDR1 LNHDA, CDR2 SQIVND (reference sequence). CDR3 protein: CASSMAPYGYTF. The DNA for the CDR3 is TGTGCCAGTAGTATGGCTCCCTATGGCTACACCTTC.

The J gene is TRBJ2-7, the V gene TRBV10-3; TRBD2 might be the D (5 bases). Trimming shortened V by 3 bases and J by 0 bases, and 15 bases separated the two germline ends. The CDR3 sequence is 16 residues long. Germline V gene data show CDR1 as ENHRY and CDR2 as SYGVKD. CDR3 bases: TGTGCCATCAGTGACAGCCGGGGTAACCCCTCCTACGAGCAGTACTTC. It specifies CAISDSRGNPSYEQYF.